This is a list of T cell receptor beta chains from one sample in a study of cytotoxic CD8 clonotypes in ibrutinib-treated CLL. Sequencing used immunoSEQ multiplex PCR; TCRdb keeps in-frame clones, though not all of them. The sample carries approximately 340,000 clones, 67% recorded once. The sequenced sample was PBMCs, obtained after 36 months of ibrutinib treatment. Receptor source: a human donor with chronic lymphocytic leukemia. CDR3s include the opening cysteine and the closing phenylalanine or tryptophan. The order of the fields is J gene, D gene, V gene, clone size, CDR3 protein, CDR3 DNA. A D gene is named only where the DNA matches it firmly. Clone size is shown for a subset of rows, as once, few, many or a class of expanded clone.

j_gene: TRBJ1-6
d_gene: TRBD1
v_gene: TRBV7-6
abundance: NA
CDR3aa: CASSLESGQYNSPLHF
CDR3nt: TGTGCCAGCAGCTTAGAGTCGGGACAGTATAATTCACCCCTCCACTTT

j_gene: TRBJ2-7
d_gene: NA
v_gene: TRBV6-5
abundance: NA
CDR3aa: CASSRTGYPYEQYF
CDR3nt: TGTGCCAGCAGTCGAACAGGGTACCCCTACGAGCAGTACTTC

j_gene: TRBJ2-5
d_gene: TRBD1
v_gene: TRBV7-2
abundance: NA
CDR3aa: CASSPDRVRETQYF
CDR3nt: TGTGCCAGCAGCCCAGACAGGGTCCGAGAGACCCAGTACTTC

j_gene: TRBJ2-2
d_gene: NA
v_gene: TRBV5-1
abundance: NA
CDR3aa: CASSLDVIRVTHTGELFF
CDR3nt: TGCGCCAGCAGCTTGGATGTAATCAGGGTAACCCACACCGGGGAGCTGTTTTTT

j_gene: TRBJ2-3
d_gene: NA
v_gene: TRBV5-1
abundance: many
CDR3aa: CASSFSTDTQYF
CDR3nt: TGCGCCAGCAGCTTCAGCACAGATACGCAGTATTTT

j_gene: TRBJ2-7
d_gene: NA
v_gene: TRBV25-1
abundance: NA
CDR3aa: CASSDRGYPYEQYF
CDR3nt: TGTGCCAGCAGTGACAGGGGATACCCCTACGAGCAGTACTTC

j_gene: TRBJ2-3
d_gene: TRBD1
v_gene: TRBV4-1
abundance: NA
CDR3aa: CASSQAATGWVTDTQYF
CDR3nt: TGCGCCAGCAGCCAGGCCGCGACAGGGTGGGTGACAGATACGCAGTATTTT

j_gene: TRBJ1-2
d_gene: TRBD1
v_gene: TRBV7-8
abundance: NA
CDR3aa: CASSFAGAGGFYGYTF
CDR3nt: TGTGCCAGCAGCTTCGCCGGGGCAGGGGGTTTCTATGGCTACACCTTC

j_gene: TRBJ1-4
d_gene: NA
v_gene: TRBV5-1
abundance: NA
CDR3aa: CASSFGSTNEKLFF
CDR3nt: TGCGCCAGCAGCTTTGGATCAACTAATGAAAAACTGTTTTTT

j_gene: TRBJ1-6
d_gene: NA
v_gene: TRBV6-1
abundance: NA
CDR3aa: CASSGGRELNSPLHF
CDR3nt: TGTGCCAGCAGTGGGGGGAGGGAGTTAAATTCACCCCTCCACTTT

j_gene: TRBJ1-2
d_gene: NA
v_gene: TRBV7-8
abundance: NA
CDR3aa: CASSPGYGYTF
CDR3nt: TGTGCCAGCAGCCCAGGTTATGGCTACACCTTC

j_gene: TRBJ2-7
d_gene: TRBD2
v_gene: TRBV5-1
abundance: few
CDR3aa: CASSPLAGIQSYEQYF
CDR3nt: TGCGCCAGCAGCCCCTTAGCGGGGATTCAGTCCTACGAGCAGTACTTC

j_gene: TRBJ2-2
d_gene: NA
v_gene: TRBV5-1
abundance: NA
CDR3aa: CASSLSPGFANTGELFF
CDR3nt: TGCGCCAGCAGCTTGTCTCCGGGGTTCGCGAACACCGGGGAGCTGTTTTTT

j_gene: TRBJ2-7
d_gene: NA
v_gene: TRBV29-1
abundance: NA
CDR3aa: CSVVSGLGSYEQYF
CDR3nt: TGCAGCGTTGTGTCGGGACTGGGGTCCTACGAGCAGTACTTC

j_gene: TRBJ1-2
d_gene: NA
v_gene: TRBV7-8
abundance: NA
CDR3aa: CASSLVSGASNYGYTF
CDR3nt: TGTGCCAGCAGCTTAGTGTCAGGGGCCTCTAACTATGGCTACACCTTC

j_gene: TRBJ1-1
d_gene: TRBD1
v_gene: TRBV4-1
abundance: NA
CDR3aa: CASSPGTGWNTEAFF
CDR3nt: TGCGCCAGCAGCCCCGGGACAGGGTGGAACACTGAAGCTTTCTTT

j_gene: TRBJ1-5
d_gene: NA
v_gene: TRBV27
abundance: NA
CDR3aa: CASSWLGSNQPQHF
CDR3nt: TGTGCCAGCAGTTGGCTCGGGAGCAATCAGCCCCAGCATTTT

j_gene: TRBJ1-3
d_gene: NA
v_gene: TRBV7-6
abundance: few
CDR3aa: CASSLVPRGRRNTIYF
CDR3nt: TGTGCCAGCAGCTTAGTTCCTCGGGGGAGAAGAAACACCATATATTTT

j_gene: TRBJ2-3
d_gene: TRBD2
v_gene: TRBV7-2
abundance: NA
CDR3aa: CASSLASTSGSKYTDTQYF
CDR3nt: TGTGCCAGCAGCTTAGCTTCAACTAGCGGGAGCAAATACACAGATACGCAGTATTTT

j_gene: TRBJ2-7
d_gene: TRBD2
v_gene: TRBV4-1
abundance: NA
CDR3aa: CASSQVAGGVYEQYF
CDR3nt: TGCGCCAGCAGCCAAGTAGCGGGAGGTGTATACGAGCAGTACTTC

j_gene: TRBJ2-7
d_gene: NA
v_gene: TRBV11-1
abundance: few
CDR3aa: CASSPLTYEQYF
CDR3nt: TGTGCCAGCAGTCCATTGACCTACGAGCAGTACTTC

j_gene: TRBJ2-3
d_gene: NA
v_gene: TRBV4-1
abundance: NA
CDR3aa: CASSQRQVQATDTQYF
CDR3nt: TGCGCCAGCAGCCAAAGACAGGTCCAAGCTACAGATACGCAGTATTTT

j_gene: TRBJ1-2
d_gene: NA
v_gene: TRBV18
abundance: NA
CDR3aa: CASSSRGLRDGYTF
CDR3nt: TGTGCCAGCTCATCCCGGGGGTTGAGGGATGGCTACACCTTC

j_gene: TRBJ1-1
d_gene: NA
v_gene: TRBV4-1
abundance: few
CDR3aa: CASSPIRGWTEAFF
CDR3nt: TGCGCCAGCAGCCCGATTCGAGGGTGGACTGAAGCTTTCTTT

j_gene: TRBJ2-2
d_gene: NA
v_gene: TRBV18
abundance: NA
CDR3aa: CASSLGTAGGELFF
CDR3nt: TGTGCCAGCTCACTCGGGACAGCGGGCGGGGAGCTGTTTTTT

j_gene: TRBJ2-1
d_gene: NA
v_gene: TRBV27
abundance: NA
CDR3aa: CASSAYNEQFF
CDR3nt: TGTGCCAGCAGTGCTTACAATGAGCAGTTCTTC

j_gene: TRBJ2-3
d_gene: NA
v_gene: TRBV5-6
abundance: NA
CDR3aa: CASSLGVVRDTQYF
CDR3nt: TGTGCCAGCAGCTTGGGGGTGGTCCGAGATACGCAGTATTTT

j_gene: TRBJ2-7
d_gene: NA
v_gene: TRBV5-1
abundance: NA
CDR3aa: CASSLGPVAAQYF
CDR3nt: TGCGCCAGCAGCTTAGGGCCTGTGGCGGCCCAGTACTTC

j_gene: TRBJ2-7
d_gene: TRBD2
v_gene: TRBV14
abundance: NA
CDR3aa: CASSHLGLAGGEQYF
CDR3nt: TGTGCCAGCAGCCACTTGGGACTAGCGGGAGGCGAGCAGTACTTC

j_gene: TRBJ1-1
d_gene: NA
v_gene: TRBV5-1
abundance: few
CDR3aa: CASSKEPENTEAFF
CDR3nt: TGCGCCAGCAGCAAAGAGCCCGAAAACACTGAAGCTTTCTTT

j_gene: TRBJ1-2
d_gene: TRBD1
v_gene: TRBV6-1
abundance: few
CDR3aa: CASSEVWTGRNYGYTF
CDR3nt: TGTGCCAGCAGTGAAGTGTGGACAGGACGAAACTATGGCTACACCTTC

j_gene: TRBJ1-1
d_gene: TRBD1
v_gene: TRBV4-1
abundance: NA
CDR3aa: CASSQHRGSEAFF
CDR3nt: TGCGCCAGCAGCCAACACAGGGGTTCTGAAGCTTTCTTT

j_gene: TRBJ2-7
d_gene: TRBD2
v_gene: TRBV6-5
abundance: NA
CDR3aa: CASSYSGLAGPYEQYF
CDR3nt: TGTGCCAGCAGTTACTCGGGACTAGCGGGACCCTACGAGCAGTACTTC

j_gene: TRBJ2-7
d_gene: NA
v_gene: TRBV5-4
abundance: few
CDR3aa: CASSRDVTYEQYF
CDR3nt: TGTGCCAGCAGCCGCGATGTAACCTACGAGCAGTACTTC

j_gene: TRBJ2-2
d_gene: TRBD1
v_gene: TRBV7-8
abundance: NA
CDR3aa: CASSHGTGNTGELFF
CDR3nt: TGTGCCAGCAGCCATGGGACAGGGAACACCGGGGAGCTGTTTTTT

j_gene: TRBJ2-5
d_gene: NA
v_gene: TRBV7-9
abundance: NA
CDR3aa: CASSLGGQETQYF
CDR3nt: TGTGCCAGCAGCCTAGGTGGCCAAGAGACCCAGTACTTC

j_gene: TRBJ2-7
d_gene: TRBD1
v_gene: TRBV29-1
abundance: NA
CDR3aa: CSVESGQAYEQYF
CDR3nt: TGCAGCGTTGAGAGCGGACAGGCGTACGAGCAGTACTTC

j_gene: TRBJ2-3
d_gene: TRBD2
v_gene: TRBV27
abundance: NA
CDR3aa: CASSSSGRGTDTQYF
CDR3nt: TGTGCCAGCAGTTCTAGCGGGAGAGGCACAGATACGCAGTATTTT

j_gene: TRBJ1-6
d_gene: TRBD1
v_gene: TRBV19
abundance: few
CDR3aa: CASSHRGRTPLHF
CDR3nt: TGTGCCAGTAGTCACAGGGGGCGGACACCCCTCCACTTT

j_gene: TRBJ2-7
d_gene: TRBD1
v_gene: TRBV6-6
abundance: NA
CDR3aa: CASSGRDRSYEQYF
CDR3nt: TGTGCCAGCAGTGGCCGGGACAGGAGCTACGAGCAGTACTTC